The 5 T cell receptor beta chains presented below share a single source sample, sequenced in a study of patients and donors after allogeneic stem cell transplantation. TCRdb re-analysed the RT-PCR reads in MiXCR, keeping a single row per CDR3 protein. The data hold about a million distinct CDR3 sequences, with roughly 18% observed a single time. Specimen: blood, either unsorted or a sorted T cell fraction (not recorded which). The receptors stem from a human donor who was either an allogeneic HSCT recipient or a stem cell or donor lymphocyte infusion donor (not recorded which). It is not recorded whose cells these are; they may come from a transplant donor.

The table lists this clonotype with a few counts. This sequence joins TRBV12-3 or TRBV12-4 and TRBJ1-5; no firm D call. V lost 5 bases, J lost 13 bases, and 12 bases lay in between. The CDR3 runs to 11 residues. Here the CDR3 reads CASSISAQQHF. The CDR3 region has the DNA TGTGCCAGCAGTATTTCGGCCCAACAGCATTTT.

The chain carries TRBV5-6 and TRBJ2-2; D is unresolved. The CDR3 has 16 residues. The germline V and J ends were trimmed by 4 bases and 6 bases, with 19 bases remaining between them. CDR1 SGHDT and CDR2 YYEEEE come from the germline V gene. CDR3 amino acids: CASSAIRLEPPGELFF. The CDR3 DNA is TGTGCCAGCAGCGCGATCCGATTAGAGCCTCCCGGGGAGCTGTTTTTT.

This clonotype was recorded a few times. The chain combines TRBV9 with TRBJ1-1; D might be TRBD1 (5 bases). V lost 3 bases, J lost 11 bases, and 17 bases lay in between. Germline CDR1 and CDR2: SGDLS and YYNGEE. The CDR3 totals 13 residues. CDR3 nucleotide sequence: TGTGCCAGCAGCGACGGTGGGGGGGAAAATGCTTTCTTT. It is translated as CASSDGGGENAFF.

The chain carries TRBV15 and TRBJ2-7, with 7 bases identical to TRBD1. Germline trimming cut 0 bases from V and 0 bases from J; bases unmatched to any gene: 8. Germline CDR1 and CDR2: LNHNV and YYDKDF (reference sequence). This CDR3 is built from 17 residues. The CDR3 here is CATSRDGGQANSYEQYF. The CDR3 DNA sequence: TGTGCCACCAGCAGAGATGGCGGACAGGCTAACTCCTACGAGCAGTACTTC.

Many counts were recorded for this clonotype. This chain links TRBV12-3 or TRBV12-4 with TRBJ2-3; the D gene is possibly TRBD2 (6 bases). The CDR3 loop spans 14 amino acids. Trimming left V 5 bases short and J 5 bases short, with 14 bases between. The CDR3 protein is CASSPGPGGDTQYF. The CDR3 DNA reads TGTGCCAGCAGTCCAGGGCCCGGGGGAGATACGCAGTATTTT.